A single sample is the source of the 6 T cell receptor beta chains below, sequenced in a study of cytomegalovirus exposure and HLA in healthy donors. Both 60 Vbeta primers and 13 Jbeta primers went into the PCR. Assay: immunoSEQ multiplex PCR; the TCRdb copy retains only in-frame clones and omits some. This repertoire shows fewer than 200,000 clones, about 10% found once; its top ten account for over 1%. Sequencing was carried out using PBMCs. The receptors here all came from a woman in her twenties or thirties in good health and CMV-seropositive.

This clone was found a few times. This same CDR3 is encoded by further DNA sequences in the sample. The chain carries TRBV12-2 and TRBJ2-7; the listed D gene, TRBD2, was not tested against the DNA. TRBV12-2 has pseudogene status. The CDR3 contains 14 residues. Here the CDR3 reads CASPMWGRDYEQYF. CDR3 DNA sequence: TGTGCAAGCCCCATGTGGGGGAGGGACTACGAGCAGTACTTC.

CDR3 sequence (DNA): TGTGCCAGCAGCTCACAAGAGACCCAGTACTTC. The encoded protein is CASSSQETQYF. The chain recombines TRBV7-9 with TRBJ2-5; D ambiguous. This CDR3 comprises 11 residues. Germline V CDR1 and CDR2: SEHNR, FQNEAQ (reference sequence). V was shortened by 4 bases and J by 2 bases, with 2 bases between the two germline ends.

This clone came up a few times. V gene TRBV5-1 combines with J gene TRBJ2-3, with D possibly matching TRBD1 (6 bases). Looked up from germline, CDR1 is SGHRS and CDR2 is YFSETQ. Trimming shortened V by 0 bases and J by 2 bases, and 10 bases separated the two germline ends. There are 15 residues in the CDR3. The CDR3 region has the DNA TGCGCCAGCAGCTTGGTGCACAGGGACACAGATACGCAGTATTTT. It encodes CASSLVHRDTDTQYF.

The chain couples TRBV21-1 to TRBJ2-2; the DNA was not compared with TRBD2, the D call given in the table. TRBV21-1 is noted as a pseudogene. The CDR3 covers 15 residues. The CDR3 DNA reads TGTGCCAGCAGCACAACCCAACGGGACACCGGGGAGCTGTTTTTT. Protein: CASSTTQRDTGELFF.

This clone was seen a few times. The chain has TRBV2 and TRBJ1-1, with D possibly being TRBD1 (6 bases). The CDR3 loop spans 13 amino acids. Germline V gene data show CDR1 as SNHLY and CDR2 as FYNNEI. V shed 3 bases and J shed 10 bases, with 15 bases lying between them. This chain's CDR3 is CASSDRGTSVAFF. Written as DNA, the CDR3 is TGTGCCAGCAGTGACAGGGGTACGTCGGTAGCTTTCTTT.

V and J are TRBV19 and TRBJ2-2; 11 bases map to TRBD2. Germline V gene lookup returns CDR1 LNHDA and CDR2 SQIVND (reference sequence). This CDR3 has 17 amino acids. Trimming cost V 4 bases and J 6 bases; bases outside gene matches: 10. The CDR3 DNA is TGTGCCAGTAGTACTTCCCAACTAGCGGGAGTTCCCGGGGAGCTGTTTTTT. Protein product: CASSTSQLAGVPGELFF.